Detailed here is one T cell receptor beta chain. The data derive from a study of CDR3 diversity in severe acne. TCRdb called the PCR reads again in MiXCR, with one record for every CDR3 protein. The table has around 83,000 distinct CDR3 sequences, about 49% seen once; the top ten hold approximately 10%. The ends were cut back, 6 bases at V and 0 bases at J, with 20 bases in the middle. The germline V gene has CDR1 KGHDR and CDR2 SFDVKD. The CDR3 is made up of 19 amino acids. The specimen was blood. The receptor's source is a male donor with severe acne vulgaris. V is TRBV24-1 and J is TRBJ1-6, with a tentative D call TRBD1 (6 bases). The CDR3 region is CATSRRQERGSSYNSPLHF. The CDR3 DNA is TGTGCCACCAGTAGGAGACAGGAACGAGGAAGCTCCTATAATTCACCCCTCCACTTT.